This T cell receptor (beta chain) was found in a study of OX40 agonist ivuxolimab in advanced cancers. CDR3 length equals 15 residues. Trimming took off 4 bases at V and 1 base at J, with 11 bases between the two ends. Germline CDR1 and CDR2: MDHEN and SYDVKM. Produced via immunoSEQ multiplex PCR; TCRdb's table is partial and in-frame only. Among over 55,000 clones listed, approximately 91% were seen once. The receptor's source is an adult with an advanced solid tumor such as melanoma, head and neck, liver or kidney cancer. The material sequenced was CD4+ or CD8+ T cells sorted from blood, taken in a trial of the OX40 agonist ivuxolimab. J is TRBJ1-5 and V is TRBV28, with D perhaps matching TRBD1 (5 bases). The CDR3 nucleotides are TGTGCCAGCAGTTACACGAGACAGAGCAATCAGCCCCAGCATTTT. Translation gives CASSYTRQSNQPQHF.